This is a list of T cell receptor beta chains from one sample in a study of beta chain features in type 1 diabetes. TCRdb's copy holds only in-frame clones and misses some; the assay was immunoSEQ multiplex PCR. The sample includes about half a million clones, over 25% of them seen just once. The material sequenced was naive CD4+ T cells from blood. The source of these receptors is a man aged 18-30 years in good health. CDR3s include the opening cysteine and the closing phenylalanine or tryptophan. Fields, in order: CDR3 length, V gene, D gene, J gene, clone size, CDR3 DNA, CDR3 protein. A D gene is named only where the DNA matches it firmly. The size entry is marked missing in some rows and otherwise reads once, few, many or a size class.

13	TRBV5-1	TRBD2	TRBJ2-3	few	TGCGCCAGCAGCCCAGCGGGAGTGGATACGCAGTATTTT	CASSPAGVDTQYF
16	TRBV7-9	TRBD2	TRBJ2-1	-	TGTGCCAGCAGCTTAGCGACTAGCGGGAGGAGCAATGAGCAGTTCTTC	CASSLATSGRSNEQFF
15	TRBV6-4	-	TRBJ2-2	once	TGTGCCAGCAGCCCGATGACAGCGAACACCGGGGAGCTGTTTTTT	CASSPMTANTGELFF
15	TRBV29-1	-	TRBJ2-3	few	TGCAGCGTTGAGCCAAGGGGACTGGACACAGATACGCAGTATTTT	CSVEPRGLDTDTQYF
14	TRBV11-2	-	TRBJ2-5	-	TGTGCCAGCAGCCGGACATCGCTGCAAGAGACCCAGTACTTC	CASSRTSLQETQYF
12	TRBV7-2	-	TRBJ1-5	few	TGTGCCAGCAGCGCGAGGAATCAGCCCCAGCATTTT	CASSARNQPQHF
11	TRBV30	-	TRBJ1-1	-	TGTGCCTGGAGACGGAACACTGAAGCTTTCTTT	CAWRRNTEAFF
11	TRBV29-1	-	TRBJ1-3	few	TGCAGCGTGGGGGACTTAAACACCATATATTTT	CSVGDLNTIYF
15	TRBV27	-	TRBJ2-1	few	TGTGCCAGCAGCCGCCTCGCCCTGGCCATCGATGAGCAGTTCTTC	CASSRLALAIDEQFF
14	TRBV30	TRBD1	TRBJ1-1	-	TGTGCCTGGAGTGTGGGGACAGCCAACACTGAAGCTTTCTTT	CAWSVGTANTEAFF
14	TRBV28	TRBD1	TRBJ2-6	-	TGTGCCAGCAGTGGTGCTGGGACAGGGTCCGTCCTGACTTTC	CASSGAGTGSVLTF
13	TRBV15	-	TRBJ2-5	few	TGTGCCACCAGCAGAGATCAACGGGAGACCCAGTACTTC	CATSRDQRETQYF
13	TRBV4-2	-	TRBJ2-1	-	TGTGCCAGCACCCCGGGAGATATCGGAGAGCAGTTCTTC	CASTPGDIGEQFF
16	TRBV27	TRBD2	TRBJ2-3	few	TGTGCCAGCAGCTCCAGGGCTAGCGGTAGCACAGATACGCAGTATTTT	CASSSRASGSTDTQYF
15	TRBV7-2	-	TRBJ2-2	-	TGTGCCAGCAGCCCCCGGGCAACGAACACCGGGGAGCTGTTTTTT	CASSPRATNTGELFF
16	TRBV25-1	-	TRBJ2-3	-	TGTGCCAGCAGTGAATTCGCTAGCCTTAGCACAGATACGCAGTATTTT	CASSEFASLSTDTQYF
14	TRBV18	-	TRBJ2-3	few	TGTGCCAGCTCACTCGGCGGCCTCAGAGATACGCAGTATTTT	CASSLGGLRDTQYF
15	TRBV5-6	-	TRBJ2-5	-	TGTGCCAGCAGCTTAGTATCCTCCTTCCGAGGGACCCAGTACTTC	CASSLVSSFRGTQYF
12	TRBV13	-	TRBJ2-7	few	TGTGCCAGCAGCTTGCACTCCTACGAGCAGTACTTC	CASSLHSYEQYF
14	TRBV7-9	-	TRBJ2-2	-	TGTGCCAGCAGCCAAACAGGGCCCACCGGGGAGCTGTTTTTT	CASSQTGPTGELFF
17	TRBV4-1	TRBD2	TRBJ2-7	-	TGCGCCAGCAGCCCCGGACTAGCGGGAGGTAATTCCTACGAGCAGTACTTC	CASSPGLAGGNSYEQYF
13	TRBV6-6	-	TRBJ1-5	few	TGTGCCAGCAGTTCCGGACGGGGTCAGCCCCAGCATTTT	CASSSGRGQPQHF
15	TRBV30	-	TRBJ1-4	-	TGTGCCTGGACCTACAACAGGGCAACTAATGAAAAACTGTTTTTT	CAWTYNRATNEKLFF
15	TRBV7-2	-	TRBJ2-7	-	TGTGCCAGCAGCACCCGGGGCGGTAGCGTCTACGAGCAGTACTTC	CASSTRGGSVYEQYF
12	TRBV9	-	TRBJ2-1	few	TGTGCCAGCAGCGGACCCTACAATGAGCAGTTCTTC	CASSGPYNEQFF
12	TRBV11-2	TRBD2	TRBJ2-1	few	TGTGCCAGCAGCGTGCTAGCGGCTAGGCAGTTCTTC	CASSVLAARQFF
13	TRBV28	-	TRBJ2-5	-	TGTGCCAGCTGGGACACACTTCAAGAGACCCAGTACTTC	CASWDTLQETQYF
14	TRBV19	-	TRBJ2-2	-	TGTGCCAGTACCCCTGACTTTAACACCGGGGAGCTGTTTTTT	CASTPDFNTGELFF
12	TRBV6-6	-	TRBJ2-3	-	TGTGCCAGCAGACATATAACAGATACGCAGTATTTT	CASRHITDTQYF
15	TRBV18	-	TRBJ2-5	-	TGTGCCAGCTCACCCGGGACGGGAGTAGGAGAGACCCAGTACTTC	CASSPGTGVGETQYF
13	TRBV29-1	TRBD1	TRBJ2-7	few	TGCAGCGTTTGGGACAGGAGAAAGTACGAGCAGTACTTC	CSVWDRRKYEQYF
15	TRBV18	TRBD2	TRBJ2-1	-	TGTGCCAGCTCACCACTAGCGGGAGTGCACAATGAGCAGTTCTTC	CASSPLAGVHNEQFF
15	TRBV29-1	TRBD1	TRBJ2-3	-	TGCAGCGTCGCCGGGACAGGTGCCCTTGGGGATACGCAGTATTTT	CSVAGTGALGDTQYF
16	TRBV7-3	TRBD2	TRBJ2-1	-	TGTGCCAGCAGCCTTATAGCGGGAGGGACCTACAATGAGCAGTTCTTC	CASSLIAGGTYNEQFF
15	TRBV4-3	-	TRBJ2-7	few	TGCGCCAGCAGCCAAGAAATCGGAAGCTCCTACGAGCAGTACTTC	CASSQEIGSSYEQYF
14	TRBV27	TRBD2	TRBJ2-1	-	TGTGCCAGCAAAGGCGGGAGGGCCGTCAATGAGCAGTTCTTC	CASKGGRAVNEQFF
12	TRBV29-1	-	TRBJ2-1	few	TGCAGCGTCAGATATTTCTACAATGAGCAGTTCTTC	CSVRYFYNEQFF
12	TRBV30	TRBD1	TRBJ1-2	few	TGTGCCTGCTACAGGGGAACTCGGGGCTACACCTTC	CACYRGTRGYTF
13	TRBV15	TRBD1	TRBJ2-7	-	TGTGCCACCAGCAAGGACAGGGTCCACGAGCAGTACTTC	CATSKDRVHEQYF